The clone carrying this T cell receptor (beta chain) was seen many times. For the diagnoses, clinical symptoms, serum thyroxine and TRAb, thyroid ultrasound and orbital computed tomography were used. The PBMCs had their origin in 10 ml of fresh peripheral blood. The sample is drawn from a study of T cells in Graves' hyperthyroidism and ophthalmopathy. Germline V gives CDR1 LGHDT, CDR2 YNNKEL (reference sequence). This CDR3 is built from 11 residues. V dropped 11 bases and J dropped 0 bases, with 7 bases sitting between them. What was amplified from RNA transcripts were TCR beta CDR3 regions. RT-PCR in the first round (using the HTBI primer set) targeted the TCR CDR3. Using its own MiXCR run on the multiplex PCR reads, TCRdb lists one record per CDR3 protein. This table holds 390,000 or so distinct CDR3 sequences, roughly 14% found once.

This sequence was found in a man between 18 and 35 years old with Graves' ophthalmopathy. The chain recombines TRBV3-1 with TRBJ1-1; D is undetermined. Sequencing used blood. The CDR3 loop is CAAGLNTEAFF. The CDR3, as DNA: TGTGCCGCCGGGTTGAACACTGAAGCTTTCTTT.